These 25 T cell receptor beta chains originate from one sample sequenced in a study of neurological immune-mediated disorders (dated by TCRdb to 2018 to 2020). Library creation used 5' RACE. The reads were generated on an Illumina HiSeq 2500. TCRdb redid the processing of the public reads, applying fastp at Q25 and MiXCR, and retained in-frame beta chains. Under each unique CDR3 protein, matching rows form one entry showing the most common genes and DNA. The sample table lists under 80,000 distinct CDR3 sequences, roughly 5.5% of them with a count of one. The ten largest make up around 2.8% of the sample. The specimen was PBMCs. These receptors were collected from a woman aged 25-40 years with multiple sclerosis.

This clonotype came up many times. This chain connects TRBV9 to TRBJ2-7; 7 nucleotides line up with TRBD2. V shed 0 bases, J shed 3 bases, and the junction held 3 bases outside the gene matches. The CDR3 spans 14 residues. Germline V gives CDR1 SGDLS, CDR2 YYNGEE. The DNA of the CDR3 is TGTGCCAGCAGCGTAGCCAGCGGGAACTACGAGCAGTACTTC. Its protein product is CASSVASGNYEQYF.

This clonotype was recorded at least ten times. The genes are TRBV3-1 and TRBJ1-6; maybe TRBD1 (6 bases). Germline lookup yields CDR1 LGHDT and CDR2 YNNKEL (reference sequence). The CDR3 sequence is 14 residues long. The V end lost 0 bases, the J end lost 9 bases, and 9 bases lay between the germline ends. In DNA, the CDR3 is TGTGCCAGCAGCCAAGAGTTCAGGGGTTCACCCCTCCACTTT. Its protein product is CASSQEFRGSPLHF.

This clonotype was counted a few times. The chain recombines TRBV7-9 with TRBJ1-6; D perhaps matches TRBD1 (5 bases). Trimming stripped 5 bases from V and 11 bases from J, with 19 bases between. Germline V lookup: CDR1 SEHNR, CDR2 FQNEAQ (reference sequence). The CDR3 spans 15 residues. In DNA form, the CDR3 reads TGTGCCAGCAGCCCAGCGGGGCAGCAGATTACACCCCTCCACTTT. This sequence encodes CASSPAGQQITPLHF.

This clonotype was seen repeatedly, ten times or more. J is TRBJ2-5 and V is TRBV20-1; no clear D gene. CDR1 is DFQATT and CDR2 is SNEGSKA in the germline V gene (reference sequence). The CDR3 has 13 amino acids. The V end lost 2 bases, the J end lost 1 base, and 8 bases lay between the germline ends. CDR3 in DNA: TGCAGTGCTAGAAGTGGACCCCAAGAGACCCAGTACTTC. The encoded protein is CSARSGPQETQYF.

This clonotype was detected ten times or more. V usage is TRBV7-9 and J usage is TRBJ1-2; no clear D. V lost 1 base, J lost 8 bases, and 14 bases lay in between. Germline V gene lookup returns CDR1 SEHNR and CDR2 FQNEAQ (reference sequence). This CDR3 comprises 14 residues. This CDR3 reads CASSLGALIGGYTF. The DNA for the CDR3 is TGTGCCAGCAGCTTAGGGGCACTCATTGGGGGCTACACCTTC.

J is TRBJ1-2 and V is TRBV12-3 or TRBV12-4, with a weak D call TRBD1 (6 bases). V gave up 3 bases and J gave up 2 bases, with 10 bases separating them. The CDR3 extends over 14 amino acids. In DNA, the CDR3 is TGTGCCAGCAGTTTGAACCAGGGGAACTATGGCTACACCTTC. Residues: CASSLNQGNYGYTF.

This clonotype occurred many times. V and J are TRBV29-1 and TRBJ1-1, with a possible D match to TRBD1 (6 bases). The V and J ends lost 6 bases and 10 bases respectively, with 30 bases between them. The germline V gene encodes CDR1 SQVTM and CDR2 ANQGSEA. The CDR3 sequence is 16 residues long. CDR3 sequence: CSVESPQGQGQTVAFF. The CDR3 DNA follows: TGCAGCGTCGAGAGTCCCCAGGGGCAGGGTCAAACGGTAGCTTTCTTT. Full variable domain (missing parts from reference TRBV29-1 and TRBJ1-1): SAVISQKPSRDICQRGTSLTIQCQVDSQVTMMFWYRQQPGQSLTLIATANQGSEATYESGFVIDKFPISRPNLTFSTLTVSNMSPEDSSIYLCSVESPQGQGQTVAFFGQGTRLTVV.

The chain joins TRBV12-3 or TRBV12-4 to TRBJ2-1; D is unresolved. Trimming left V 5 bases short and J 4 bases short, with 9 bases between. This CDR3 region has 13 residues. CDR3 protein: CASSVGGYNEQFF. CDR3 nucleotide sequence: TGTGCCAGCAGTGTCGGTGGGTACAATGAGCAGTTCTTC.

This clonotype was observed a handful of times. V and J are TRBV6-4 and TRBJ2-2; D is uncertain. This CDR3 spans 13 amino acids. Germline V gene data show CDR1 as MRHNA and CDR2 as SNTAGT. Between the trimmed V and J ends, which lost 2 bases and 1 base, there was a span of 2 bases. In DNA, the CDR3 is TGTGCCAGCAGTGACAGGAACACCGGGGAGCTGTTTTTT. Amino acid sequence: CASSDRNTGELFF.

This clonotype was picked up many times. The chain combines TRBV5-1 with TRBJ2-5; possible D gene TRBD2, 5 bases. The V end was cut by 0 bases, the J end by 7 bases, with 13 bases between. Germline assignment: CDR1 SGHRS and CDR2 YFSETQ. This CDR3 comprises 14 residues. CDR3 loop: CASSLDRTAGTQYF. DNA for the CDR3: TGCGCCAGCAGCTTGGATCGTACGGCGGGGACCCAGTACTTC.

This clonotype came up many times. V usage is TRBV6-5 and J usage is TRBJ1-5; TRBD1 agrees at 9 bases. Trimming at V came to 1 base and at J to 2 bases, leaving 9 bases not matched to a gene. This CDR3 comprises 18 residues. CDR1 is MNHEY, CDR2 SVGAGI, per germline. The CDR3 DNA is TGTGCCAGCAGTTACTTCCCACCGGGACAGGGCCGCAATCAGCCCCAGCATTTT. As protein: CASSYFPPGQGRNQPQHF.

This clonotype was seen repeatedly, ten times or more. The rearrangement links TRBV20-1 to TRBJ2-7; D may be TRBD2 (6 bases). The CDR3 has 14 residues. Trimming left V 6 bases short and J 3 bases short, with 18 bases between. From germline, CDR1 is DFQATT and CDR2 SNEGSKA (reference sequence). In nucleotides, the CDR3 is TGCAGTGCCAAGGCATTGCGGGGTAGCTACGAGCAGTACTTC. This encodes CSAKALRGSYEQYF.

This clonotype occurred many times. This rearrangement joins TRBV4-1 to TRBJ2-2; 9 nucleotides agree with TRBD1. This CDR3 is built from 17 residues. CDR1 MGHRA and CDR2 YSYEKL come from the germline V gene. V dropped 0 bases and J dropped 7; count of bases not matched to a gene: 9. In nucleotides, the CDR3 is TGCGCCAGCAGCCAAGATGGGTACAGGGGGCCGGGCGGGGAGCTGTTTTTT. Translated, it gives CASSQDGYRGPGGELFF.

This clonotype appeared many times. The V and J genes are TRBV7-9 and TRBJ2-3; TRBD1 matches 9 bases. CDR3 length: 13 amino acids. The ends lost 4 bases at V and 6 bases at J; junction bases unmatched: 2. CDR1 is SEHNR and CDR2 is FQNEAQ in the germline V gene (reference sequence). The CDR3 sequence: CASSWTGVDTQYF. In DNA form, the CDR3 reads TGTGCCAGCAGCTGGACAGGGGTGGATACGCAGTATTTT.

This clonotype was recorded many times. The chain combines TRBV4-1 with TRBJ2-1, with TRBD2 matching 12 bases. The CDR3 has 17 amino acids. Per germline, CDR1 MGHRA and CDR2 YSYEKL. Trimming removed 2 bases from V and 9 bases from J; junction bases left unmatched: 11. The CDR3 DNA reads TGCGCCAGCAGCCAACCTCTACCTAGCGGGGGGGCCGTTGAGCAGTTCTTC. Translating gives CASSQPLPSGGAVEQFF.

As regards this clonotype: A much bigger clone sits one base away, suggesting this may be a read error. The chain has TRBV12-3 or TRBV12-4 and TRBJ1-2, with a weak D call TRBD1 (5 bases). Trimming cost V 8 bases and J 1 base, with 11 bases left between them. This CDR3 has 13 residues. The CDR3 protein is CASDPGLNYGYTF. DNA of the CDR3: TGTGCCAGCGACCCGGGACTTAACTATGGCTACACCTTC.

This clonotype occurred many times. The gene calls are TRBV12-3 or TRBV12-4 and TRBJ1-1; D is ambiguous. V lost 2 bases, J lost 0 bases, and 4 bases lay in between. The CDR3 has 13 residues. CDR3 sequence: CASSLPLNTEAFF. The CDR3 nucleotides are TGTGCCAGCAGTTTACCATTGAACACTGAAGCTTTCTTT.

This clonotype was observed at least ten times. V and J are TRBV24-1 and TRBJ2-2; D not resolved. The CDR3 sequence is 13 residues long. V was clipped by 4 bases and J by 0 bases, with 2 bases between them. Germline-derived CDR1 and CDR2 are KGHDR and SFDVKD. CDR3 DNA sequence: TGTGCCACCAGTGACACGAACACCGGGGAGCTGTTTTTT. Its protein is CATSDTNTGELFF.

A few counts support this clonotype. The chain links TRBV5-1 to TRBJ2-7; the D gene is possibly TRBD2 (6 bases). Per the germline V gene, CDR1 is SGHRS and CDR2 is YFSETQ. The CDR3 is made up of 14 amino acids. Trimming removed 4 bases from V and 7 bases from J, with 18 bases in between. The DNA of the CDR3 is TGCGCCAGCAGCCCCGGGACTCCCTCGGGGGAGCAGTACTTC. This sequence encodes CASSPGTPSGEQYF.

This clonotype was counted between two and nine times. The rearrangement joins TRBV20-1 to TRBJ2-3; TRBD2 matches at 13 bases. The germline V gene encodes CDR1 DFQATT and CDR2 SNEGSKA (reference sequence). The CDR3 has 16 amino acids. V dropped 5 bases and J dropped 3; count of bases not matched to a gene: 8. CDR3 sequence (DNA): TGCAGTGCTTGTTCCGGACTAGCGGGGGATACAGATACGCAGTATTTT. Encoded protein: CSACSGLAGDTDTQYF.

This clonotype was observed at least ten times. The chain joins TRBV20-1 to TRBJ1-1; D is possibly TRBD1 (6 bases). The CDR3 is 15 residues long. Germline V gene lookup returns CDR1 DFQATT and CDR2 SNEGSKA (reference sequence). V was shortened by 2 bases and J by 1 base, with 14 bases between the two germline ends. DNA of the CDR3: TGCAGTGCTAGACTCCCGGGACACCAGAACACTGAAGCTTTCTTT. This codes for CSARLPGHQNTEAFF.

Only a few counts were recorded for this clonotype. The chain recombines TRBV12-3 or TRBV12-4 with TRBJ2-1; 13 bases fit TRBD2. The V gene end was trimmed by 4 bases and the J gene end by 0 bases; junction bases not matched to a gene: 3. This CDR3 has 17 amino acids. The CDR3 here is CASSSRTSGGSYNEQFF. As DNA, the CDR3 is TGTGCCAGCAGTTCCCGGACTAGCGGGGGCTCCTACAATGAGCAGTTCTTC.

Regarding this clonotype: An end of the junction does not agree with germline; a read error may underlie this. The gene calls are TRBV2 and TRBJ1-5; no definite D call. The germline CDR1 and CDR2 sequences are SNHLY and FYNNEI. The CDR3 sequence is 14 residues long. The CDR3 protein is CASSQQNSNQPQNF. In DNA form, the CDR3 reads TGTGCCAGCAGTCAACAAAATAGCAATCAGCCCCAGAATTTT.

This clonotype has at least ten counts. The DNA for the CDR3 is TGTGCCAGCAGCCAAGATCGGAGGACAGGGGGCACAGATACGCAGTATTTT. It translates to CASSQDRRTGGTDTQYF. The V call is TRBV3-1, the J call TRBJ2-3, with 9 bases identical to TRBD1. V lost 0 bases to trimming and J lost 1 base; unmatched junction nucleotides: 5. The CDR3 is 17 residues long. Germline CDR1 LGHDT, CDR2 YNNKEL (reference sequence).

This clonotype was recorded at least ten times. The chain has TRBV7-2 and TRBJ2-3, with D perhaps TRBD1 (5 bases). V was clipped by 1 base and J by 2 bases, with 10 bases between them. The CDR3 is 15 amino acids. Germline V gene data show CDR1 as SGHTA and CDR2 as FQGNSA. For the CDR3, the DNA is TGTGCCAGCAGCTTAGAAGCAGGGATCACAGATACGCAGTATTTT. This encodes CASSLEAGITDTQYF.